Below are 21 T cell receptor beta chains sequenced from a single sample in a study of spatial heterogeneity in lung cancer. Via MiXCR, TCRdb re-called the 5' RACE reads, giving one row per CDR3 protein. The table includes approximately 41,000 distinct CDR3 sequences, about 11% detected once. Time point in this sample: blood at routine non-recurrence follow-up after resection. The sample consisted of PBMCs, taken at follow-up. The receptors shown here come from a female donor with early-stage non-small cell lung cancer.

The chain uses TRBV7-3 and TRBJ1-1; D unresolved. The CDR3 has 14 residues. Trimming removed 2 bases at V and 2 bases at J, with 9 bases between. Per the germline V gene, CDR1 is SGHTA and CDR2 is FQGTGA. The CDR3 nucleotides are TGTGCCAGCAGCTTAGCGGGCAGAAACACTGAAGCTTTCTTT. Protein product: CASSLAGRNTEAFF. The complete variable domain, with remaining parts taken from reference TRBV7-3 and TRBJ1-1, reads GAGVSQTPSNKVTEKGKYVELRCDPISGHTALYWYRQSLGQGPEFLIYFQGTGAADDSGLPNDRFFAVRPEGSVSTLKIQRTERGDSAVYLCASSLAGRNTEAFFGQGTRLTVV.

This clonotype was seen at least ten times. The chain combines TRBV10-3 with TRBJ1-6; 9 bases line up with TRBD1. Germline V gives CDR1 ENHRY, CDR2 SYGVKD. The ends lost 0 bases at V and 4 bases at J; junction bases unmatched: 7. This CDR3 contains 18 residues. The CDR3 coding sequence is TGTGCCATCAGTGAGTCGAGGACAGGGGATCTATATAATTCACCCCTCCACTTT. Translating gives CAISESRTGDLYNSPLHF.

This clonotype was seen at least ten times. The rearrangement joins TRBV12-3 or TRBV12-4 to TRBJ2-7; TRBD1 aligns across 7 bases. The CDR3 is made up of 15 amino acids. J gave up 0 bases and V 6 bases, and 8 bases lay outside the gene matches. The CDR3 reads CASSLSTGASYEQYF. Here the CDR3 DNA reads TGTGCCAGCAGCTTAAGTACAGGGGCCTCCTACGAGCAGTACTTC.

J is TRBJ2-6 and V is TRBV6-9; TRBD1 matches 8 bases. Per germline, CDR1 MNHGY and CDR2 SVAAGI. The CDR3 length is 15 residues. The trim removed 5 bases at V and 4 bases at J, leaving 4 bases unmatched. The CDR3 region has the DNA TGTGCCAGCAGTCCAGGGGGCGACGGGGCCAACGTCCTGACTTTC. The encoded protein is CASSPGGDGANVLTF.

A few counts support this clonotype. This chain links TRBV28 with TRBJ2-7; D gene ambiguous. Trimming left V 2 bases short and J 0 bases short, with 5 bases between. Germline V gene lookup returns CDR1 MDHEN and CDR2 SYDVKM. The CDR3 runs to 13 residues. The CDR3 sequence is CASSLTASYEQYF. Here the CDR3 DNA reads TGTGCCAGCAGTTTAACAGCCTCCTACGAGCAGTACTTC.

As for this clonotype: The final CDR3 position lacks the conserved phenylalanine or tryptophan, pointing to a likely read error. The chain recombines TRBV7-2 with TRBJ2-3, with D possibly being TRBD2 (6 bases). V was shortened by 2 bases and J by 3 bases, with 12 bases between the two germline ends. Germline V gene lookup returns CDR1 SGHTA and CDR2 FQGNSA. This CDR3 contains 15 residues. DNA of the CDR3: TGTGCCAGCAGCTTAATGGCGGGGAATACAGATACGCAGTATTCT. Translation gives CASSLMAGNTDTQYS.

The chain's CDR3 is CATSSGGVDIQYF. For the CDR3, the DNA is TGTGCCACTTCTAGCGGGGGGGTGGACATTCAGTACTTC. The chain is built from TRBV19 and TRBJ2-4; 12 bases line up with TRBD2. This CDR3 has 13 residues. Germline lookup yields CDR1 LNHDA and CDR2 SQIVND (reference sequence). The trim removed 10 bases at V and 8 bases at J, leaving 6 bases unmatched.

This clonotype was seen repeatedly, ten times or more. This rearrangement joins TRBV11-1 to TRBJ2-2, with 10 bases lining up with TRBD1. J gave up 4 bases and V 5 bases, and 7 bases lay outside the gene matches. This CDR3 spans 16 amino acids. In germline, CDR1 is SGHAT, CDR2 FQDESV (reference sequence). CDR3 region: CASSPWTGGGTGELFF. CDR3 in DNA: TGTGCCAGCAGCCCGTGGACAGGGGGAGGCACCGGGGAGCTGTTTTTT.

Worth noting for this clonotype: Since a much larger clone is just one base distant, this may be a read error. The missing conserved phenylalanine or tryptophan at the end of this CDR3 makes a read error likely. V is TRBV3-1 and J is TRBJ1-2; D is undetermined. V lost 0 bases and J 5 bases, leaving 4 bases between the germline ends. Germline-derived CDR1 and CDR2 are LGHDT and YNNKEL (reference sequence). The CDR3 contains 12 residues. The CDR3 DNA reads as TGTGCCAGCAGCCAAGACGGATATGGCTACACCTAC. Its translation is CASSQDGYGYTY.

This clonotype has a handful of counts. This chain connects TRBV7-2 to TRBJ2-1, with 11 bases fitting TRBD2. The junction had 4 bases not matched to a gene; V was cut back by 1 base and J by 5 bases. CDR3 size: 16 residues. The germline V gene encodes CDR1 SGHTA and CDR2 FQGNSA. The CDR3 sequence: CASSLGPSGGHNEQFF. As DNA, the CDR3 is TGTGCCAGCAGCTTAGGGCCTAGCGGGGGGCACAATGAGCAGTTCTTC.

J is TRBJ2-5 and V is TRBV7-6; 10 positions agree with TRBD2. The CDR3 covers 18 residues. V was pared by 4 bases and J by 1 base, with 12 bases of the junction left unmatched. The germline CDR1 and CDR2 sequences are SGHVS and FNYEAQ. The CDR3 loop reads CASSSPLTSGLAQETQYF. CDR3 in DNA: TGTGCCAGCAGCTCCCCCCTGACTAGCGGGCTGGCCCAAGAGACCCAGTACTTC.

This clonotype was observed many times. The chain employs TRBV29-1 and TRBJ1-1, with a tentative D call TRBD1 (5 bases). Trimming stripped 4 bases from V and 1 base from J, with 13 bases between. CDR1 and CDR2 (germline): SQVTM, ANQGSEA. This CDR3 is 14 amino acids long. In DNA, the CDR3 is TGCAGCGTTGCTGGGGGAAATAAGAACACTGAAGCTTTCTTT. This translates into CSVAGGNKNTEAFF. The full variable domain, in which reference TRBV29-1 and TRBJ1-1 provide the parts outside the CDR3, is SAVISQKPSRDICQRGTSLTIQCQVDSQVTMMFWYRQQPGQSLTLIATANQGSEATYESGFVIDKFPISRPNLTFSTLTVSNMSPEDSSIYLCSVAGGNKNTEAFFGQGTRLTVV.

This clonotype was observed at least ten times. The chain couples TRBV7-9 to TRBJ2-1, with D perhaps TRBD1 (6 bases). CDR1 and CDR2 (germline): SEHNR, FQNEAQ (reference sequence). This CDR3 is 14 amino acids long. V was trimmed by 3 bases and J by 3 bases, leaving 9 bases between them. For the CDR3, the DNA is TGTGCCAGCAGCTTCACGACAGGCTACAATGAGCAGTTCTTC. Its protein product is CASSFTTGYNEQFF.

V gene TRBV5-1 combines with J gene TRBJ2-7; 9 positions agree with TRBD1. The J segment lost 5 bases and the V segment lost 3 bases, leaving 6 bases of the junction unmatched. The length of the CDR3 is 14 residues. CDR1 and CDR2 (germline): SGHRS, YFSETQ. This CDR3 reads CASSSGQGTNEQYF. In DNA, the CDR3 is TGCGCCAGCAGCTCCGGACAGGGGACGAACGAGCAGTACTTC.

A few counts support this clonotype. The V gene is TRBV7-2, the J gene TRBJ1-1; D gene ambiguous. Trimming removed 2 bases from V and 5 bases from J, with 9 bases in between. Germline CDR1 is SGHTA and CDR2 is FQGNSA. The CDR3 consists of 13 residues. CDR3 bases: TGTGCCAGCAGCTTATTGGTCGAAACTGAAGCTTTCTTT. Encoded protein: CASSLLVETEAFF.

Comment on this clonotype: This could be a read error, since a much larger clone is one nucleotide away. The chain recombines TRBV7-9 with TRBJ2-5; no reliable D call. The CDR3 has 12 amino acids. Germline CDR1 and CDR2: SEHNR and FQNEAQ (reference sequence). Here the CDR3 reads CASGFERETQYF. CDR3 nucleotides: TGTGCCAGCGGCTTTGAGAGAGAGACCCAGTACTTC.

This clonotype was found many times. The rearrangement joins TRBV10-2 to TRBJ2-2; no clear D. Trimming removed 7 bases at V and 0 bases at J, with 9 bases between. This CDR3 is 14 amino acids long. Germline lookup yields CDR1 WSHSY and CDR2 SAAADI. CDR3 residues: CASKRTPNTGELFF. The CDR3 bases are TGCGCCAGCAAAAGGACCCCGAACACCGGGGAGCTGTTTTTT.

This clonotype was seen at least ten times. This chain uses TRBV20-1 with TRBJ2-1; 13 nucleotides match TRBD2. V shed 3 bases, J shed 5 bases, and the junction held 13 bases outside the gene matches. There are 18 residues in the CDR3. Germline V gene sequence: CDR1 DFQATT, CDR2 SNEGSKA (reference sequence). Written as DNA, the CDR3 is TGCAGTGCTAGTGACCCAAAACTAGCGGGGGGGCTCCACAATGAGCAGTTCTTC. It translates to CSASDPKLAGGLHNEQFF.

This clonotype was observed at least ten times. The chain combines TRBV5-1 with TRBJ1-2; D unresolved. The CDR3 has 14 amino acids. V lost 0 bases, J lost 3 bases, and 9 bases lay in between. Germline CDR1 is SGHRS and CDR2 is YFSETQ. The CDR3 spells CASSLVGSDYGYTF. In DNA form, the CDR3 reads TGCGCCAGCAGCTTGGTTGGCTCCGACTATGGCTACACCTTC.

V is TRBV7-2 and J is TRBJ2-3, with 7 bases lining up with TRBD2. J was trimmed by 5 bases and V by 4 bases; bases with no gene match: 9. This CDR3 comprises 15 residues. Germline assignment: CDR1 SGHTA and CDR2 FQGNSA. CDR3 sequence reads: CASSSRGKWVDTQYF. In nucleotides, the CDR3 is TGTGCCAGCAGCTCGCGGGGGAAATGGGTAGATACGCAGTATTTT.

This clonotype turned up a few times. The junction departs from germline at one end; a sequencing error may be responsible. This chain connects TRBV4-1 to TRBJ1-5, with TRBD1 matching 7 bases. The CDR3 runs to 17 residues. Germline assignment: CDR1 MGHRA and CDR2 YSYEKL. This CDR3 is CASSPPLGDSPYQAQHF. The CDR3 nucleotides read TGCGCCAGCAGCCCTCCCCTTGGGGACAGCCCTTATCAGGCCCAGCATTTT.